What follows are 11 T cell receptor beta chains derived from one specimen sequenced in a study of control samples from healthy donors and cancer patients. Generated by immunoSEQ multiplex PCR, the TCRdb table keeps only in-frame clones and is missing some. The sample comprises 150,000 to 200,000 clones, 85% to 90% of which are singletons, and around 13% rests with the top ten. The sample was blood. These TCRs come from a man in his thirties or forties in good health.

CDR3 sequence reads: CASRVDRIQPQHF. The CDR3 DNA reads TGTGCCAGCAGAGTGGACAGGATTCAGCCCCAGCATTTT. The chain recombines TRBV2 with TRBJ1-5, with 7 bases fitting TRBD1. There are 13 residues in the CDR3. V lost 6 bases to trimming and J lost 6 bases; unmatched junction nucleotides: 5. Germline CDR1 SNHLY, CDR2 FYNNEI.

Comments on this clone: Since no conserved phenylalanine or tryptophan closes the CDR3, a read error is the likely cause. The DNA is omitted, as the CDR3 cannot be located on it reliably, and the CDR3 follows TCRdb's listing. This chain joins TRBV5-8 and TRBJ1-2; TRBD1, the D gene given by the table, was not confirmed from the DNA. A total of 11 residues make up the CDR3, ends included. Germline CDR1 and CDR2: SGHTS and YDEGEE. This CDR3 reads CASSLRDRIHS.

V usage is TRBV3-1 (or the pseudogene TRBV3-2) and J usage is TRBJ1-4, with D unresolved. The V gene lost 2 bases and the J gene lost 8 bases, with 15 bases spanning the gap. The germline gives CDR1 LGHDT, CDR2 YNNKEL (reference sequence). This CDR3 is 15 amino acids long. CDR3: CASSQRGSQEEKLFF. The CDR3 DNA follows: TGTGCCAGCAGCCAACGAGGTTCTCAGGAGGAAAAACTGTTTTTT.

The V and J genes are TRBV7-6 and TRBJ2-5; perhaps TRBD2 as D (7 bases). CDR3 length: 13 amino acids. Trimming removed 4 bases at V and 5 bases at J, with 11 bases between. Germline loops: CDR1 SGHVS, CDR2 FNYEAQ. The CDR3 sequence: CASSWGGRETQYF. The CDR3 coding sequence is TGTGCCAGCAGCTGGGGGGGGCGGGAGACCCAGTACTTC.

The genes are TRBV6-1 and TRBJ1-4, with unresolved D. This CDR3 has 15 amino acids. V lost 2 bases and J lost 5, with 12 bases in between. The germline V gene has CDR1 MNHNS and CDR2 SASEGT. The DNA of the CDR3 is TGTGCCAGCAGTGAACTTCGGGAAACAAATGAAAAACTGTTTTTT. Protein sequence: CASSELRETNEKLFF.

The chain links TRBV7-2 to TRBJ1-4; maybe TRBD1 (6 bases). Germline CDR1 and CDR2: SGHTA and FQGNSA. This CDR3 is built from 15 residues. With 2 bases removed from V and 3 bases from J, the gap between germline ends came to 10 bases. The CDR3 spells CASSLQDRANEKLFF. The CDR3 DNA reads TGTGCCAGCAGCTTACAGGACAGAGCTAATGAAAAACTGTTTTTT. Variable domain in full (rest from reference TRBV7-2 and TRBJ1-4): GAGVSQSPSNKVTEKGKDVELRCDPISGHTALYWYRQSLGQGLEFLIYFQGNSAPDKSGLPSDRFSAERTGGSVSTLTIQRTQQEDSAVYLCASSLQDRANEKLFFGSGTQLSVL.

This rearrangement joins TRBV27 to TRBJ2-2, with TRBD1 matching 10 bases. Trimming at V came to 6 bases and at J to 4 bases, leaving 5 bases not matched to a gene. CDR3 length equals 15 residues. Germline CDR1 is MNHEY and CDR2 is SMNVEV (reference sequence). CDR3 DNA sequence: TGTGCCAGCAGGGGACAGGGGCGCGCCACCGGGGAGCTGTTTTTT. It codes for CASRGQGRATGELFF.

This chain joins TRBV19 and TRBJ1-1; maybe TRBD1 (5 bases). Deletions cut 5 bases from V and 11 bases from J, with 21 bases between. CDR3 length equals 14 residues. Germline V gene data show CDR1 as LNHDA and CDR2 as SQIVND (reference sequence). Written as DNA, the CDR3 is TGTGCCAGTAGTCAACTCGGGGCCCTGGCGGATGCTTTCTTT. Protein sequence: CASSQLGALADAFF.

This clone was detected once. The rearrangement links TRBV27 to TRBJ2-1, with TRBD1 matching over 10 bases. Trimming cost V 4 bases and J 1 base; bases outside gene matches: 4. CDR3 length equals 16 residues. CDR1 MNHEY and CDR2 SMNVEV come from the germline V gene (reference sequence). This chain's CDR3 is CASSSRDRGSYNEQFF. CDR3 sequence (DNA): TGTGCCAGCAGTTCTCGGGACAGGGGATCCTACAATGAGCAGTTCTTC.

This clone was counted a few times. The rearrangement joins TRBV5-1 to TRBJ2-3, with TRBD2 matching over 8 bases. The CDR3 loop spans 17 amino acids. Germline CDR1 reads SGHRS; CDR2 reads YFSETQ. The trim removed 4 bases at V and 2 bases at J, leaving 12 bases unmatched. In DNA, the CDR3 is TGCGCCAGCAGCCCGGATAAAGCGGGGGACTTCACAGATACGCAGTATTTT. Translation: CASSPDKAGDFTDTQYF. Together with reference TRBV5-1 and TRBJ2-3, the CDR3 gives the full variable domain: KAGVTQTPRYLIKTRGQQVTLSCSPISGHRSVSWYQQTPGQGLQFLFEYFSETQRNKGNFPGRFSGRQFSNSRSEMNVSTLELGDSALYLCASSPDKAGDFTDTQYFGPGTRLTVL.

This rearrangement joins TRBV28 to TRBJ1-2, with D possibly TRBD1 on 5 matching bases. V was trimmed by 3 bases and J by 2 bases, leaving 13 bases between them. The length of the CDR3 is 15 residues. Germline lookup yields CDR1 MDHEN and CDR2 SYDVKM. In DNA form, the CDR3 reads TGTGCCAGCAGTTTGGGGGGGAGGGTCAACTATGGCTACACCTTC. The encoded protein is CASSLGGRVNYGYTF.